The entry below describes one T cell receptor (beta chain). Its antigen is still unknown. This record belongs to a study of monozygotic twins with cystic fibrosis. The CDR3 has 15 amino acids. The germline V gene has CDR1 SGDLS and CDR2 YYNGEE. The V gene end was trimmed by 3 bases and the J gene end by 1 base; junction bases not matched to a gene: 5. Study-wide results and caveats: Nucleotide-identical clonotype sharing was significantly higher within monozygotic CF twin pairs than between unrelated CF individuals.

Method: immunoSEQ multiplex PCR; TCRdb's copy keeps in-frame clones and lacks some. The repertoire holds 25,000 to 35,000 clones, with just under 85% as singletons. The sample consisted of blood. The source of this sequence is a girl aged 2 to 10 with cystic fibrosis. This rearrangement joins TRBV9 to TRBJ1-1; 8 bases align to TRBD1. For the CDR3, the DNA is TGTGCCAGCAGCGACAGGGGGGATGGGAACACTGAAGCTTTCTTT. This sequence encodes CASSDRGDGNTEAFF.